A single sample is the source of the 15 T cell receptor beta chains below, sequenced in a study of a mutant IDH1 vaccine in newly diagnosed glioma. Described time point: week 23, last vaccination. Every vaccine dose comprised 300 ug of mutant IDH1 20-mer peptide plus topical imiquimod. No antigen has been assigned to these receptors. Clones were sequenced by immunoSEQ multiplex PCR, and TCRdb holds only the in-frame ones, with some missing. Altogether approximately 62,000 clones are present, approximately 85% being singletons, with the ten largest covering roughly 3.9%. The sequences come from PBMCs, collected from a glioma patient whose treatment included an IDH1 peptide vaccine. The source of these receptors is a man aged 25 to 40 with glioma.

This chain joins TRBV6-5 and TRBJ2-7, with 7 bases lining up with TRBD1. CDR3 length equals 14 residues. V shed 5 bases and J 2 bases; nucleotides not matched to a gene: 6. Germline CDR1 reads MNHEY; CDR2 reads SVGAGI. The CDR3 DNA follows: TGTGCCAGCAGTCACCGACAGGGCGCCTACGAGCAGTACTTC. Its translation: CASSHRQGAYEQYF.

The rearrangement joins TRBV5-4 to TRBJ2-5; D might be TRBD1 (6 bases). The germline CDR1 and CDR2 sequences are SGHNT and YYREEE (reference sequence). The length of the CDR3 is 14 residues. Trimming pared 1 base from V and 0 bases from J, leaving 7 bases between. Written as DNA, the CDR3 is TGTGCCAGCAGCTTGCCAGGGGACCAAGAGACCCAGTACTTC. It codes for CASSLPGDQETQYF.

The chain is built from TRBV15 and TRBJ1-1; TRBD1 aligns across 7 bases. This CDR3 contains 17 residues. Germline V gene sequence: CDR1 LNHNV, CDR2 YYDKDF (reference sequence). J was trimmed by 5 bases and V by 0 bases; bases with no gene match: 12. The CDR3 protein is CATSRDDRVRPMTEAFF. CDR3 DNA: TGTGCCACCAGCAGAGACGACAGGGTGAGGCCGATGACTGAAGCTTTCTTT. The entire variable domain, with the rest obtained from reference TRBV15 and TRBJ1-1, is as follows: DAMVIQNPRYQVTQFGKPVTLSCSQTLNHNVMYWYQQKSSQAPKLLFHYYDKDFNNEADTPDNFQSRRPNTSFCFLDIRSPGLGDTAMYLCATSRDDRVRPMTEAFFGQGTRLTVV.

V gene TRBV5-4 combines with J gene TRBJ2-2; no clear D. The CDR3 loop spans 13 amino acids. Germline V CDR1 and CDR2: SGHNT, YYREEE (reference sequence). Trimming pared 0 bases from V and 8 bases from J, leaving 8 bases between. CDR3 loop: CASSLGAPGELFF. The DNA for the CDR3 is TGTGCCAGCAGCTTGGGCGCCCCGGGGGAGCTGTTTTTT.

The chain couples TRBV19 to TRBJ1-3, with 7 bases matching TRBD1. The ends lost 7 bases at V and 3 bases at J; junction bases unmatched: 6. Germline CDR1 reads LNHDA; CDR2 reads SQIVND (reference sequence). The CDR3 runs 14 residues. CDR3 sequence reads: CASTLNRGGNTIYF. The CDR3 DNA reads TGTGCCAGTACATTGAACAGGGGTGGAAACACCATATATTTT. The full variable domain, with the rest looked up from reference TRBV19 and TRBJ1-3, is DGGITQSPKYLFRKEGQNVTLSCEQNLNHDAMYWYRQDPGQGLRLIYYSQIVNDFQKGDIAEGYSVSREKKESFPLTVTSAQKNPTAFYLCASTLNRGGNTIYFGEGSWLTVV.

For the CDR3, the DNA is TGTGCCAGCAGTCTGGGGGTGACTGAAGCTTTCTTT. Translating gives CASSLGVTEAFF. The genes are TRBV7-9 and TRBJ1-1; a possible D gene is TRBD1 (5 bases). Looked up from germline, CDR1 is SEHNR and CDR2 is FQNEAQ (reference sequence). The V gene lost 6 bases and the J gene lost 5 bases, with 10 bases spanning the gap. The CDR3 has 12 residues.

The rearrangement uses TRBV19 and TRBJ1-5; D call uncertain. V was shortened by 0 bases and J by 7 bases, with 7 bases between the two germline ends. Germline lookup yields CDR1 LNHDA and CDR2 SQIVND (reference sequence). This CDR3 is 13 amino acids long. In DNA, the CDR3 is TGTGCCAGTAGTATAGATCAAAGGCAGCCCCAGCATTTT. It encodes CASSIDQRQPQHF.

The chain's CDR3 is CASSVLRGDYGYTF. CDR3 bases: TGTGCCAGCAGCGTATTGCGGGGTGACTATGGCTACACCTTC. The gene calls are TRBV6-6 and TRBJ1-2, with D hard to call. V was shortened by 6 bases and J by 3 bases, with 14 bases between the two germline ends. This CDR3 has 14 amino acids. Looked up from germline, CDR1 is MNHNY and CDR2 is SVGAGI (reference sequence).

The chain recombines TRBV19 with TRBJ1-1; D remains ambiguous. V lost 1 base and J lost 0, with 9 bases in between. The germline gives CDR1 LNHDA, CDR2 SQIVND (reference sequence). The CDR3 spans 15 residues. Here the CDR3 DNA reads TGTGCCAGTAGTATAGGGGCGGGCTTGAACACTGAAGCTTTCTTT. This gives the protein CASSIGAGLNTEAFF.

The V and J genes are TRBV4-2 and TRBJ2-1; 13 bases are shared with TRBD2. Germline trimming cut 0 bases from V and 8 bases from J; bases unmatched to any gene: 7. The CDR3 has 17 residues. The germline V gene has CDR1 LGHNA and CDR2 YNFKEQ. CDR3 sequence (DNA): TGTGCCAGCAGCCAAGAACTAGCGGGGGGGCCGGACGATGAGCAGTTCTTC. The encoded protein is CASSQELAGGPDDEQFF.

This chain links TRBV25-1 with TRBJ1-2, with TRBD1 matching 8 bases. The junction had 13 bases not matched to a gene; V was cut back by 6 bases and J by 7 bases. The V gene's germline CDR1 is MGHDK and CDR2 SYGVNS. The CDR3 runs 15 residues. The CDR3 protein is CASSLRQGAFSGYTF. In DNA form, the CDR3 reads TGTGCCAGCAGCCTGCGGCAGGGGGCATTTAGTGGCTACACCTTC.

The chain employs TRBV6-1 and TRBJ2-1, with 8 nucleotides matching TRBD2. Germline V CDR1 and CDR2: MNHNS, SASEGT. The V segment lost 5 bases and the J segment 4 bases; nucleotides outside the gene matches: 4. There are 14 residues in the CDR3. The CDR3 region has the DNA TGTGCCAGCAGTAGGCGCGGGGGGTACAATGAGCAGTTCTTC. It specifies CASSRRGGYNEQFF.

The J gene is TRBJ2-6, the V gene TRBV7-9, with a possible D match to TRBD2 (5 bases). Germline-derived CDR1 and CDR2 are SEHNR and FQNEAQ (reference sequence). The CDR3 has 19 amino acids. Trimming removed 1 base at V and 0 bases at J, with 16 bases between. The CDR3 nucleotides read TGTGCCAGCAGCTTAGTGGAGGCAGGCATTAGCTCTGGGGCCAACGTCCTGACTTTC. Protein: CASSLVEAGISSGANVLTF.

The CDR3 DNA reads as TGTGCCAGTAGTAGAGGACAGGGGAGTCAGCCCCAGCATTTT. This encodes CASSRGQGSQPQHF. The V call is TRBV19, the J call TRBJ1-5, with 9 bases aligning to TRBD1. The J segment lost 6 bases and the V segment lost 4 bases, leaving 4 bases of the junction unmatched. The CDR3 is made up of 14 amino acids. Germline V gene data show CDR1 as LNHDA and CDR2 as SQIVND (reference sequence).

CDR3 in DNA: TGTGCCAGCTCTTTCTCGGGGACCTCTGGAAACACCATATATTTT. As protein: CASSFSGTSGNTIYF. This chain connects TRBV18 to TRBJ1-3, with D maybe TRBD1 (5 bases). The germline gives CDR1 KGHSH, CDR2 LQKENI. The CDR3 runs to 15 residues. V lost 6 bases and J 0 bases, leaving 12 bases between the germline ends.